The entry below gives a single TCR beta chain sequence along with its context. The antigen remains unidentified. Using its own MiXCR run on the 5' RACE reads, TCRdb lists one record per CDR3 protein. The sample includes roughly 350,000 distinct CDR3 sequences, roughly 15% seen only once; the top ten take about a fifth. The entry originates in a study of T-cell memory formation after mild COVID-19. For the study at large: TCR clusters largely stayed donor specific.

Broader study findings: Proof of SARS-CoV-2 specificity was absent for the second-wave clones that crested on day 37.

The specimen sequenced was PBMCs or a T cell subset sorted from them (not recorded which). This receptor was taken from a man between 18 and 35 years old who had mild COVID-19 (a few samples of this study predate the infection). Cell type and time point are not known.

The CDR3 loop is CASSATGVVTDTQYF. The CDR3 DNA sequence: TGTGCCAGCAGCGCGACAGGGGTAGTCACAGATACGCAGTATTTT. V usage is TRBV9 and J usage is TRBJ2-3, with TRBD1 matching 8 bases. Germline CDR1 reads SGDLS; CDR2 reads YYNGEE. The length of the CDR3 is 15 residues. The ends lost 3 bases at V and 2 bases at J; junction bases unmatched: 5.